This T cell receptor (beta chain) is from a study of OX40 agonist ivuxolimab in advanced cancers. Study overall: Enrolled patients in dose escalation had cancers that were hepatocellular carcinoma, melanoma, renal cell or head and neck cancer.

Germline values: CDR1 SGHAT, CDR2 FQNNGV. Unmatched junction bases numbered 5, after V lost 1 base and J lost 4 bases. There are 18 residues in the CDR3. Libraries were prepared by immunoSEQ multiplex PCR; TCRdb keeps only in-frame clonotypes and omits some of them. There are about 52,000 clones in the sample; 86% occur only once, and 5.5% to 7% lies in the top ten. Specimen: CD4+ or CD8+ T cells sorted from blood, collected in a trial of the OX40 agonist ivuxolimab. V and J are TRBV11-2 and TRBJ2-1, with 15 bases matching TRBD2. This receptor was taken from an adult with an advanced solid tumor such as melanoma, head and neck, liver or kidney cancer. The CDR3 region has the DNA TGTGCCAGCAGCTTAGCTTTGGGACTAGCGGGAGGTTACAATGAGCAGTTCTTC. It translates to CASSLALGLAGGYNEQFF.